The clone carrying this T cell receptor beta chain was recorded only once. This sample was taken from a study of CD8 T cells in Susac syndrome. The RNA input was roughly 0.45 to 1 ug, and it was reverse transcribed with random hexamers. Coverage of TCR beta CDR3 amplification by immunoSEQ multiplex PCR extended to 54 Vbeta and 13 Jbeta. Each CDR3 protein gets one entry after TCRdb re-called the immunoSEQ multiplex PCR reads with MiXCR. Here the sample spans 90,000 to 150,000 distinct CDR3 sequences, roughly 92% being singletons. CDR1 MNHEY and CDR2 SVGAGI come from the germline V gene. The CDR3 loop spans 13 amino acids. V was cut by 0 bases and J by 4 bases, with 6 bases left in between.

Sequencing input: CD8+ T cells from PBMCs. J is TRBJ1-2 and V is TRBV6-5; no clear D. The receptor was derived from a human donor in good health. Here the CDR3 reads CASSYSPGYGYTF. The CDR3 DNA reads as TGTGCCAGCAGTTACTCCCCAGGCTATGGCTACACCTTC.